This TCR beta chain stems from a study of T cells in Graves' hyperthyroidism and ophthalmopathy. This clonotype appeared many times. The antigen remains undetermined. Amplified regions were TCR beta CDR3 sequences from RNA transcripts. TCR CDR3 underwent first-round RT-PCR with the HTBI primer set. TCRdb redid the calling of the multiplex PCR reads with MiXCR, one entry per CDR3 protein. The repertoire holds more than 450,000 distinct CDR3 sequences, with around 15% as singletons. Study-level findings and limits: Blood also contained most expanded thyroid clonotypes above 0.001. Ophthalmopathy could be told apart from stable hyperthyroidism with a 13 V-J model.

The germline V gene has CDR1 MDHEN and CDR2 SYDVKM. V shed 7 bases and J shed 7 bases, with 17 bases lying between them. This CDR3 is built from 14 residues. Diagnoses were made from clinical symptoms, serum measures (thyroxine and TRAb), thyroid ultrasound and orbital computed tomography. Source material for PBMCs was roughly 10 ml fresh peripheral blood. Sequencing was carried out using blood. The receptor comes from a middle-aged woman with Graves' hyperthyroidism. The chain employs TRBV28 and TRBJ2-1, with D possibly matching TRBD2 (5 bases). The CDR3 nucleotides read TGTGCCAGCACCAAACTAGACGGATTGAATGAGCAGTTCTTC. Protein: CASTKLDGLNEQFF.